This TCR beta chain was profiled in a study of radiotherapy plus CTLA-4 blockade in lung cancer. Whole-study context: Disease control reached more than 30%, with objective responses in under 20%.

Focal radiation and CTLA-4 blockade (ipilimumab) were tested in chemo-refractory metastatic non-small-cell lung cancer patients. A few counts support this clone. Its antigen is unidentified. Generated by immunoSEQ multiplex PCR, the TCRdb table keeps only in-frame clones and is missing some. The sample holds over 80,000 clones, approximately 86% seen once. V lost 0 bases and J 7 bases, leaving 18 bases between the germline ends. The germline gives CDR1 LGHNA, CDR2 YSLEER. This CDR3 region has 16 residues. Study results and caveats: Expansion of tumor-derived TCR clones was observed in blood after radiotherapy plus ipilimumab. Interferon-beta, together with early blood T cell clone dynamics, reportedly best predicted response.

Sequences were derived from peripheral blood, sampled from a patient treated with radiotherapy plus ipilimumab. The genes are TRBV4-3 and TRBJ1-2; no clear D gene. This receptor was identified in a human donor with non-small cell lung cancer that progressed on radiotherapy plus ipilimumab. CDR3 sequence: CASSQDLWQVVLGYTF. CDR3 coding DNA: TGCGCCAGCAGCCAAGATCTCTGGCAGGTGGTTCTTGGCTACACCTTC.